Each of the 25 T cell receptor beta chains below was sequenced from the same sample in a study of blood T cell repertoires in COVID-19. This table comes from immunoSEQ multiplex PCR, and its TCRdb copy is limited to in-frame clones, with some not included. The repertoire holds around 110,000 clones, with around four fifths as singletons. Sequencing was done on a sample of peripheral blood. The receptor set was obtained from a young man with acute or convalescent COVID-19.

The CDR3 DNA sequence: TGCGCCAGCAGCCAAGATTCCCTTACTGGAAACACCATATATTTT. It is translated as CASSQDSLTGNTIYF. The chain has TRBV4-3 and TRBJ1-3; no clear D gene. Germline V CDR1 and CDR2: LGHNA, YSLEER. Trimming shortened V by 0 bases and J by 2 bases, and 8 bases separated the two germline ends. There are 15 residues in the CDR3.

The chain recombines TRBV5-1 with TRBJ2-3; 11 bases align to TRBD2. The V gene end was trimmed by 8 bases and the J gene end by 6 bases; junction bases not matched to a gene: 11. CDR1 is SGHRS and CDR2 is YFSETQ in the germline V gene. The CDR3 contains 15 residues. CDR3 DNA sequence: TGCGCCAGTCAAACTAGCGGGAGACCAGAGGATACGCAGTATTTT. Translation gives CASQTSGRPEDTQYF.

CDR3 nucleotides: TGTGCCAGCTCACTACTTAATGGAGGCAATCAGCCCCAGCATTTT. Amino acids: CASSLLNGGNQPQHF. The chain recombines TRBV18 with TRBJ1-5; D is unresolved. V lost 4 bases and J lost 2, with 12 bases in between. The germline gives CDR1 KGHSH, CDR2 LQKENI. The CDR3 contains 15 residues.

The chain is built from TRBV3-1 (or the pseudogene TRBV3-2) and TRBJ2-1; 8 bases line up with TRBD2. J lost 0 bases, V lost 4 bases, and 2 bases had no gene match. CDR3 length equals 15 residues. CDR1 and CDR2 (germline): LGHDT, YNNKEL (reference sequence). The CDR3 protein is CASSPSGSSYNEQFF. Written as DNA, the CDR3 is TGTGCCAGCAGCCCCAGCGGGAGCTCCTACAATGAGCAGTTCTTC.

The chain employs TRBV9 and TRBJ2-1; weak D call: TRBD2 (6 bases). V was cut by 7 bases and J by 0 bases, with 14 bases left in between. Per the germline V gene, CDR1 is SGDLS and CDR2 is YYNGEE. CDR3 size: 15 residues. This CDR3 reads CASGSGKSSYNEQFF. CDR3 nucleotides: TGTGCCAGCGGTAGCGGTAAGAGCTCCTACAATGAGCAGTTCTTC. The variable domain in full, with the rest retrieved from reference TRBV9 and TRBJ2-1, is DSGVTQTPKHLITATGQRVTLRCSPRSGDLSVYWYQQSLDQGLQFLIQYYNGEERAKGNILERFSAQQFPDLHSELNLSSLELGDSALYFCASGSGKSSYNEQFFGPGTRLTVL.

This clone was counted once. This chain connects TRBV12-3 or TRBV12-4 to TRBJ1-5; D possibly corresponds to TRBD1 (6 bases). The CDR3 runs to 13 residues. V lost 7 bases and J 5 bases, leaving 12 bases between the germline ends. The CDR3 region has the DNA TGTGCCAGCAAGCGGGGGGCCGATCAGCCCCAGCATTTT. Its translation: CASKRGADQPQHF.

This chain joins TRBV5-1 and TRBJ2-1, with a possible D match to TRBD1 (6 bases). Trimming cost V 4 bases and J 5 bases, with 13 bases left between them. Looked up from germline, CDR1 is SGHRS and CDR2 is YFSETQ. The CDR3 covers 14 residues. The CDR3 DNA follows: TGCGCCAGCAGCCCCTCAGGGGCTAACAATGAGCAGTTCTTC. Encoded protein: CASSPSGANNEQFF.

This clone was picked up a small number of times. This sequence joins TRBV4-1 and TRBJ1-5; weak D call: TRBD1 (5 bases). In germline, CDR1 is MGHRA, CDR2 YSYEKL. CDR3 length: 16 amino acids. V lost 0 bases, J lost 5 bases, and 14 bases lay in between. In DNA, the CDR3 is TGCGCCAGCAGCCAAGAATTCCCGACAGACCATCAGCCCCAGCATTTT. This codes for CASSQEFPTDHQPQHF.

This chain connects TRBV9 to TRBJ1-2; D is uncertain. The CDR3 totals 16 residues. Germline V lookup: CDR1 SGDLS, CDR2 YYNGEE. V shed 1 base and J shed 4 bases, with 17 bases lying between them. Written as DNA, the CDR3 is TGTGCCAGCAGCGTACGCTCTTCGACTCCCCCCTATGGCTACACCTTC. Encoded protein: CASSVRSSTPPYGYTF.

The chain links TRBV6-5 to TRBJ1-6; D may be TRBD1 (6 bases). Trimming shortened V by 6 bases and J by 13 bases, and 19 bases separated the two germline ends. CDR1 and CDR2 (germline): MNHEY, SVGAGI. This CDR3 has 14 residues. The CDR3 is CASSGPDRFRPLHF. Written as DNA, the CDR3 is TGTGCCAGCAGCGGACCCGACAGGTTCAGGCCCCTCCACTTT.

CDR3 loop: CASSPGTGKRYTF. CDR3 DNA: TGTGCCAGCAGCCCAGGGACAGGGAAGCGCTACACCTTC. The J gene is TRBJ1-2, the V gene TRBV5-6, with 9 bases fitting TRBD1. The CDR3 extends over 13 amino acids. Germline values: CDR1 SGHDT, CDR2 YYEEEE. The V segment lost 4 bases and the J segment 9 bases; nucleotides outside the gene matches: 7.

The J gene is TRBJ1-2, the V gene TRBV6-6; maybe TRBD1 (6 bases). Trimming pared 5 bases from V and 3 bases from J, leaving 10 bases between. CDR1 and CDR2 from the germline V gene are MNHNY and SVGAGI (reference sequence). This CDR3 comprises 13 residues. CDR3 residues: CASSQRQDYGYTF. As DNA, the CDR3 is TGTGCCAGCAGTCAGCGACAGGACTATGGCTACACCTTC.

The table lists this clone with a few counts. The rearrangement joins TRBV19 to TRBJ2-1; 12 nucleotides agree with TRBD2. The CDR3 runs to 13 residues. Germline values: CDR1 LNHDA, CDR2 SQIVND (reference sequence). V dropped 5 bases and J dropped 10; count of bases not matched to a gene: 3. CDR3 sequence (DNA): TGTGCCAGTAGTGCCGGACTAGCGGGAGAGCAGTTCTTC. Its protein product is CASSAGLAGEQFF.

The V gene is TRBV9, the J gene TRBJ1-6, with 9 bases that match TRBD1. There are 15 residues in the CDR3. J lost 9 bases, V lost 5 bases, and 9 bases had no gene match. The germline V gene encodes CDR1 SGDLS and CDR2 YYNGEE. The CDR3 spells CASRAGQGIGSPLHF. CDR3 coding DNA: TGTGCCAGCAGAGCCGGACAGGGGATCGGTTCACCCCTCCACTTT.

The gene calls are TRBV28 and TRBJ2-5, with a weak D call TRBD2 (7 bases). The V end was cut by 3 bases, the J end by 5 bases, with 10 bases between. The germline V gene has CDR1 MDHEN and CDR2 SYDVKM. CDR3 size: 13 residues. The CDR3 DNA is TGTGCCAGCAGTTTCGGGGGGCGGGAGACCCAGTACTTC. As protein: CASSFGGRETQYF.

The chain links TRBV7-2 to TRBJ2-3; 7 positions agree with TRBD2. Germline CDR1 and CDR2: SGHTA and FQGNSA. The CDR3 is 15 amino acids. Trimming took 5 bases from V and 2 from J; bases not matched to a gene: 7. The CDR3 reads CASSPVAGSTDTQYF. In nucleotides, the CDR3 is TGTGCCAGCAGCCCTGTAGCGGGTTCCACAGATACGCAGTATTTT.

The rearrangement links TRBV5-4 to TRBJ2-5; TRBD1 agrees at 7 bases. Per germline, CDR1 SGHNT and CDR2 YYREEE (reference sequence). The junction had 11 bases not matched to a gene; V was cut back by 4 bases and J by 2 bases. The CDR3 is 16 amino acids. For the CDR3, the DNA is TGTGCCAGCAGCCACCATCAGGACAGGACTCAAGAGACCCAGTACTTC. This sequence encodes CASSHHQDRTQETQYF.

This clone is medium-sized by share. This chain connects TRBV4-2 to TRBJ2-7, with D perhaps TRBD2 (5 bases). The CDR3 consists of 15 residues. CDR1 is LGHNA, CDR2 YNFKEQ, per germline. Trimming stripped 0 bases from V and 2 bases from J, with 11 bases between. CDR3 nucleotides: TGTGCCAGCAGCCAAGATGAGGGTAGGCCCTACGAGCAGTACTTC. Translation gives CASSQDEGRPYEQYF.

This clone appeared a few times. Other nucleotide sequences from this sample produce the same CDR3. The CDR3 loop reads CASSPRTGYEQYF. CDR3 DNA: TGTGCCAGCAGTCCGCGGACAGGGTACGAGCAGTACTTC. The chain recombines TRBV27 with TRBJ2-7; 8 bases match TRBD1. With 5 bases clipped from V and 4 bases from J, the junction kept 4 bases outside the gene matches. From germline, CDR1 is MNHEY and CDR2 SMNVEV (reference sequence). This CDR3 contains 13 residues.

This chain joins TRBV20-1 and TRBJ2-5; 7 nucleotides agree with TRBD2. Germline trimming cut 3 bases from V and 5 bases from J; bases unmatched to any gene: 9. In germline, CDR1 is DFQATT, CDR2 SNEGSKA (reference sequence). The CDR3 length is 14 residues. The CDR3 coding sequence is TGCAGTGCTAGTGACGTCCAGGGAGGGGAGACCCAGTACTTC. It encodes CSASDVQGGETQYF.

The chain uses TRBV19 and TRBJ1-1; D gene uncertain. Looked up from germline, CDR1 is LNHDA and CDR2 is SQIVND (reference sequence). The CDR3 is 13 amino acids. V lost 6 bases and J 5 bases, leaving 13 bases between the germline ends. The CDR3 coding sequence is TGTGCCAGTAGCCGGGAGAGGGTTACTGAAGCTTTCTTT. This encodes CASSRERVTEAFF.

This chain joins TRBV11-2 and TRBJ2-5; TRBD1 aligns across 10 bases. After removal of 5 bases from V and 0 bases from J, the junction contained 12 bases not matched to a gene. The CDR3 is 18 amino acids. Per the germline V gene, CDR1 is SGHAT and CDR2 is FQNNGV. The CDR3 loop reads CASSGDRGQDWDQETQYF. The DNA for the CDR3 is TGTGCCAGCAGCGGGGACAGGGGCCAAGATTGGGACCAAGAGACCCAGTACTTC.

The rearrangement joins TRBV18 to TRBJ1-6, with TRBD1 identical over 9 bases. CDR1 is KGHSH and CDR2 is LQKENI in the germline V gene. Trimming took 2 bases from V and 10 from J; bases not matched to a gene: 6. The CDR3 sequence is 15 residues long. The CDR3 region has the DNA TGTGCCAGCTCACCATTTGAGACAGGGGGATCACCCCTCCACTTT. This gives the protein CASSPFETGGSPLHF.

V and J are TRBV9 and TRBJ1-5; D may be TRBD1 (5 bases). From germline, CDR1 is SGDLS and CDR2 YYNGEE. There are 15 residues in the CDR3. Trimming removed 7 bases from V and 3 bases from J, with 17 bases in between. The CDR3 here is CASSHGGGSNQPQHF. In DNA, the CDR3 is TGTGCCAGCTCTCACGGCGGGGGGTCCAATCAGCCCCAGCATTTT.

This clone has more than one count but fewer than ten. The chain links TRBV6-4 to TRBJ2-1; 9 nucleotides line up with TRBD2. This CDR3 comprises 15 residues. CDR1 is MRHNA, CDR2 SNTAGT, per germline. V was clipped by 3 bases and J by 4 bases; unmatched bases: 4. The CDR3 is CASSEGGGDYNEQFF. The CDR3 region has the DNA TGTGCCAGCAGTGAGGGCGGGGGGGATTACAATGAGCAGTTCTTC.